This is a list of T cell receptor beta chains from one sample in a study of blood T cells in healthy people across ages. TCRdb reprocessed the 5' RACE reads with MiXCR, giving one entry per CDR3 protein. Seen here are around 1.5 million distinct CDR3 sequences, roughly 32% observed once, and the top ten hold 11%. Material: blood. Every receptor here comes from a woman aged 25 to 45 in good health. The CDR3 runs from the conserved cysteine through the conserved F or W. Each record gives: J gene, D gene, V gene, clone size, CDR3 DNA, CDR3 protein. The D gene is left open where the match is weak. For some rows the clone size is stated as once, few or many, or as a class when expanded; others skip it.

J: TRBJ2-7
D: TRBD1
V: TRBV5-1
size: NA
DNA: TGCGCCAGCAGCTTCGAACCGGGACAGGGGGCTGAGGAGCAGTACTTC
CDR3: CASSFEPGQGAEEQYF

J: TRBJ1-1
D: TRBD1
V: TRBV6-5
size: NA
DNA: TGTGCCAGCAGTTACGCCGGACAGGGAAGAGGCGAAGCTTTCTTT
CDR3: CASSYAGQGRGEAFF

J: TRBJ2-7
D: NA
V: TRBV29-1
size: many
DNA: TGCAGCGCTACAGGATTTTCCCACTACGAGCAGTACTTC
CDR3: CSATGFSHYEQYF

J: TRBJ1-5
D: NA
V: TRBV20-1
size: NA
DNA: TGCAGTGCTAGGACACATCAGCCCCAGCATTTT
CDR3: CSARTHQPQHF

J: TRBJ1-5
D: NA
V: TRBV12-3/TRBV12-4
size: NA
DNA: TGTGCCAGCAGTTGGGACACGGATCAGCCCCAGCATTTT
CDR3: CASSWDTDQPQHF

J: TRBJ2-1
D: TRBD2
V: TRBV4-1
size: NA
DNA: TGCGCCAGCAGCCAAGTGGGAGCGGGAGGGCACAATGAGCAGTTCTTC
CDR3: CASSQVGAGGHNEQFF

J: TRBJ2-2
D: TRBD2
V: TRBV4-1
size: many
DNA: TGCGCCAGCAGCCAAGATCGGACTAGCGGGGGCCCCTACCGGGTGGTCCCCACCGGGGAGCTGTTTTTT
CDR3: CASSQDRTSGGPYRVVPTGELFF

J: TRBJ2-3
D: TRBD2
V: TRBV7-2
size: many
DNA: TGTGCCAGCAGTTCCCTCTGGCTAGCGGGAAACAACGACAACACAGATACGCAGTATTTT
CDR3: CASSSLWLAGNNDNTDTQYF

J: TRBJ2-3
D: TRBD2
V: TRBV24-1
size: NA
DNA: TGTGCCACCAGCCCGGGAGGAACAGATACGCAGTATTTT
CDR3: CATSPGGTDTQYF

J: TRBJ1-1
D: NA
V: TRBV7-9
size: NA
DNA: TGTGCCTGCAGTTCGCCTTCAAGTTGGAACACTGAAGCTTTCTTT
CDR3: CACSSPSSWNTEAFF

J: TRBJ2-1
D: TRBD1
V: TRBV6-2/TRBV6-3
size: few
DNA: TGTGCCAGCAGCCAGGGGGCCTTGTATTCCAATGAGCAGTTCTTC
CDR3: CASSQGALYSNEQFF

J: TRBJ1-5
D: TRBD1
V: TRBV10-3
size: few
DNA: TGTGCCATCAGTATGGACAGGGATCAGCCCCAGCATTTT
CDR3: CAISMDRDQPQHF

J: TRBJ1-2
D: NA
V: TRBV20-1
size: NA
DNA: TGCAGTGCTATCACGGGGGAGGGCTATGGCTACACCTTC
CDR3: CSAITGEGYGYTF

J: TRBJ2-7
D: NA
V: TRBV5-1
size: once
DNA: TGCGCCAGCAGCGTATATGACTCCTACAATGAGCAGTACTTC
CDR3: CASSVYDSYNEQYF

J: TRBJ2-3
D: TRBD2
V: TRBV13
size: NA
DNA: TGTGCCAGCAGCCCAAGACTAGCGGGAGATGCTAGCACAGATACGCAGTATTTT
CDR3: CASSPRLAGDASTDTQYF

J: TRBJ2-2
D: TRBD2
V: TRBV7-2
size: NA
DNA: TGTGCCAGCAGCTCGACTAGCGGGAGGACCGGGGAGCTGTTTTTT
CDR3: CASSSTSGRTGELFF

J: TRBJ2-7
D: NA
V: TRBV6-1
size: many
DNA: TGTGCCAGCAGTGAAGCGACAGGTCGGAACGAGCAGTACTTC
CDR3: CASSEATGRNEQYF

J: TRBJ2-1
D: NA
V: TRBV9
size: few
DNA: TGTGCCAGCAGCGTAGCCCGTGGGGGGAACAATGAGCAGTTCTTC
CDR3: CASSVARGGNNEQFF

J: TRBJ2-4
D: NA
V: TRBV2
size: NA
DNA: TGTACCAGCAGTACGGGCAGAATGGGCAAAAACATTCAGTACTTC
CDR3: CTSSTGRMGKNIQYF

J: TRBJ2-1
D: NA
V: TRBV5-4
size: NA
DNA: TGTGCCAGCAGCTTGGTGGACTCCGTAGCAGCGGATGAGCAGTTCTTC
CDR3: CASSLVDSVAADEQFF

J: TRBJ2-7
D: NA
V: TRBV20-1
size: few
DNA: TGCAGTGCTAGAGGTCGGGTAACAGGCTACGAGCAGTACTTC
CDR3: CSARGRVTGYEQYF

J: TRBJ2-1
D: NA
V: TRBV10-3
size: many
DNA: TGTGCCATCAAAAGCGGATACAATGAGCAGTTCTTC
CDR3: CAIKSGYNEQFF

J: TRBJ2-4
D: TRBD2
V: TRBV20-1
size: NA
DNA: TGCAGTGCACTACAGCGGGGGGGCTCGGGTGAGCAGTACTTC
CDR3: CSALQRGGSGEQYF

J: TRBJ2-7
D: TRBD1
V: TRBV27
size: few
DNA: TGTGCCAGCAGTCCGCTCGTACCGGGACAGAATAAATACGAGCAGTACTTC
CDR3: CASSPLVPGQNKYEQYF

J: TRBJ2-7
D: NA
V: TRBV28
size: NA
DNA: TGTGCCAGCAGTTTCTGGGCTAGCGCCCAATACGAGCAGTACTTC
CDR3: CASSFWASAQYEQYF

J: TRBJ1-5
D: TRBD1
V: TRBV10-2
size: NA
DNA: TGCGCCAGCAGTCTCGGGACAGGGGATCTGGGCAGCAATCAGCCCCAGCATTTT
CDR3: CASSLGTGDLGSNQPQHF

J: TRBJ2-7
D: TRBD1
V: TRBV5-1
size: NA
DNA: TGCGCCAGCAGCTCCGACAGGGGAATTAACGAGCAGTACTTC
CDR3: CASSSDRGINEQYF

J: TRBJ2-6
D: NA
V: TRBV2
size: few
DNA: TGTGCCAGCAGTCCTACGACAGGCACCGCGTTGGGGGCCAACGTCCTGACTTTC
CDR3: CASSPTTGTALGANVLTF

J: TRBJ2-7
D: NA
V: TRBV6-1
size: few
DNA: TGTGCCAGCAGTGGGGGGGGCAGGCCCGCCTACGAGCAGTACTTC
CDR3: CASSGGGRPAYEQYF

J: TRBJ1-5
D: NA
V: TRBV4-1
size: NA
DNA: TGCGCCAGCAGCCAAGAAGGAGGGCTCTATCAGCCCCGGCATTTT
CDR3: CASSQEGGLYQPRHF

J: TRBJ1-1
D: NA
V: TRBV13
size: NA
DNA: TGTGCCAGCAGCACATTATCGGGGGGGATGACTGAAGCTTTCTTT
CDR3: CASSTLSGGMTEAFF

J: TRBJ2-1
D: NA
V: TRBV5-1
size: NA
DNA: TGCGCCAGCAGCTTGCTGGACCGGAGCTCCTACAATGAGCAGTTCTTC
CDR3: CASSLLDRSSYNEQFF

J: TRBJ1-5
D: NA
V: TRBV20-1
size: NA
DNA: TGCAGTGCTGACGTTGCGGGGGGCGCCAGCAATCAGCCCCAGCATTTT
CDR3: CSADVAGGASNQPQHF

J: TRBJ2-7
D: NA
V: TRBV21-1
size: few
DNA: TGTGCCAGCAGCACACGGGACTATTACTACGAGCAGTACTTC
CDR3: CASSTRDYYYEQYF

J: TRBJ1-5
D: NA
V: TRBV7-2
size: NA
DNA: TGTGCCAGCGGCTTAGGGGTGAAGCCCCAGCATTTT
CDR3: CASGLGVKPQHF

J: TRBJ1-2
D: TRBD1
V: TRBV6-1
size: NA
DNA: TGTGCCAGCGACGGGACAGGGGTCAGAAACTATGGCTACACCTTC
CDR3: CASDGTGVRNYGYTF

J: TRBJ2-1
D: TRBD2
V: TRBV28
size: NA
DNA: TGTGCCAGCATAGCGGGGGGGATGAATGAGCAGTTCTTC
CDR3: CASIAGGMNEQFF

J: TRBJ2-1
D: TRBD2
V: TRBV6-1
size: few
DNA: TGTGCCAGCAGAGGACTAGCGGTAGGGAGAAACAATGAGCAGTTCTTC
CDR3: CASRGLAVGRNNEQFF

J: TRBJ2-4
D: TRBD2
V: TRBV14
size: few
DNA: TGTGCCAGCAGCCAAGATCCAGCGGGAGGCCCATTAGCCAAAAACATTCAGTACTTC
CDR3: CASSQDPAGGPLAKNIQYF

J: TRBJ2-2
D: TRBD2
V: TRBV10-3
size: once
DNA: TGTGCCATCAGTGAGACTAGCGGTGGCACCGGGGAGCTGTTTTTT
CDR3: CAISETSGGTGELFF

J: TRBJ2-5
D: TRBD2
V: TRBV12-3/TRBV12-4
size: NA
DNA: TGTGCCAGCAGTTTTGGCCCATCCGGGACTAAAATCCAAGAGACCCAGTACTTC
CDR3: CASSFGPSGTKIQETQYF

J: TRBJ1-1
D: NA
V: TRBV12-3/TRBV12-4
size: many
DNA: TGTGCCAGCAGTTTTCAGGGGTGGAACACTGAAGCTTTCTTT
CDR3: CASSFQGWNTEAFF